This T cell receptor (beta chain) was observed in a study of blood T cell repertoires in COVID-19. Under the authors' procedure: From reference gene primer amplification, estimates of nucleated cell counts were derived. Some clones are missing from TCRdb's copy, which holds only in-frame ones; the method was immunoSEQ multiplex PCR. The V and J calls and the clone size are those of that table, but D and trimming were determined from the DNA. Altogether 250,000 or so clones are present, over 70% being singletons, with the ten largest covering 3% to 3.5%. The germline gives CDR1 SGHNT, CDR2 YENEEA. CDR3 length equals 13 residues. The V gene lost 0 bases and the J gene lost 6 bases, with 5 bases spanning the gap.

The clonotype originates from a woman aged 80 or older with acute or convalescent COVID-19. This chain joins TRBV11-3 and TRBJ2-2; D is undetermined. Sequences were obtained from peripheral blood. CDR3 coding DNA: TGTGCCAGCAGCTTAGAGAGCCCCGGGGAGCTGTTTTTT. Translating gives CASSLESPGELFF.